The sequence of this TCR beta chain was determined in a study of T cell responses to AZD1222 COVID-19 vaccine. This clone came up a few times. What it binds is unknown. Clones were read by immunoSEQ multiplex PCR, and TCRdb kept only the in-frame ones, dropping some. The table includes around 200,000 clones, under 95% detected once. The CDR3 has 17 amino acids. With 5 bases removed from V and 1 base from J, the gap between germline ends came to 20 bases. CDR1 and CDR2 (germline): LGHNA, YNFKEQ. Overall study findings and caveats: Two doses of AZD1222 preceded a rise in Spike-specific TCR breadth and depth.

This rearrangement joins TRBV4-2 to TRBJ1-1; D is possibly TRBD1 (5 bases). This sequence originates from an adult in good health. The sequences come from peripheral blood, collected on day 0 of AZD1222 vaccination. DNA for the CDR3: TGTGCCAGCAGCGCATTAGGCCCAGGACACTCGAACACTGAAGCTTTCTTT. Its protein product is CASSALGPGHSNTEAFF.